This T cell receptor beta chain was identified in a study of radiation and T cells in renal cell carcinoma. Some clones are missing from TCRdb's copy, which holds only in-frame ones; the method was immunoSEQ multiplex PCR. Of fewer than 85,000 clones in the sample, nearly 90% were seen once. Noted time point: blood 4 weeks post-SBRT, at nephrectomy. Treatment defined: 15 Gy SBRT to primary tumor, nephrectomy 4 weeks later. The tumor was a clear cell renal cell carcinoma. The CDR3 loop spans 14 amino acids. Germline loops: CDR1 SGHRS, CDR2 YFSETQ. Trimming left V 3 bases short and J 6 bases short, with 15 bases between.

The source was blood, collected from a patient whose treatment included radiotherapy and nephrectomy. The V gene is TRBV5-1, the J gene TRBJ1-2; D might be TRBD1 (6 bases). The receptor's source is a woman aged 65 to 85 with renal cell carcinoma. CDR3 protein: CASSSDRRWNGYTF. Here the CDR3 DNA reads TGCGCCAGCAGCTCCGACAGGCGGTGGAATGGCTACACCTTC.